What follows are 21 T cell receptor beta chains derived from one specimen sequenced in a study of Tregs in tolerant kidney transplant recipients (dated by TCRdb to the late 2010s). The library was produced with the immunoSEQ multiplex PCR assay. The immuneACCESS repertoire file appears here via TCRdb, limited to in-frame rearrangements. These files lack a portion of the clones; in checked studies, under half of the deficit traces to unresolved V genes, and the cause of the others is not known. For this sample there are 120,000 or so clones; 85% to 95% appear just once. Of the sample, around 0.58% falls within the top ten clones. Sequenced: CD4+ T cells from blood. The source is a human donor in good health.

The chain employs TRBV6-5 and TRBJ2-5; D gene ambiguous. V was clipped by 5 bases and J by 5 bases, with 9 bases between them. The CDR3 totals 12 residues. The germline V gene encodes CDR1 MNHEY and CDR2 SVGAGI. The CDR3 DNA reads as TGTGCCAGCAGTACCCGTGGGGAGACCCAGTACTTC. It yields the protein CASSTRGETQYF.

The J gene is TRBJ2-1, the V gene TRBV18, with D perhaps matching TRBD1 or TRBD2 (5 bases each). Germline assignment: CDR1 KGHSH and CDR2 LQKENI. This CDR3 contains 14 residues. V gave up 3 bases and J gave up 7 bases, with 13 bases separating them. The CDR3 bases are TGTGCCAGCTCACCCGGCCCGGGACGGAATGAGCAGTTCTTC. The encoded protein is CASSPGPGRNEQFF.

V gene TRBV4-2 combines with J gene TRBJ2-1; 10 bases map to TRBD1. The V gene end was trimmed by 4 bases and the J gene end by 4 bases; junction bases not matched to a gene: 10. Germline V gives CDR1 LGHNA, CDR2 YNFKEQ. The CDR3 spans 17 residues. CDR3 sequence: CASSRRIRDRGYNEQFF. DNA for the CDR3: TGTGCCAGCAGCCGCCGCATCAGGGACAGGGGTTACAATGAGCAGTTCTTC.

The V and J genes are TRBV5-1 and TRBJ2-7, with 7 positions matching TRBD2. This CDR3 has 15 residues. V gave up 0 bases and J gave up 4 bases; unmatched junction bases: 7. Per the germline V gene, CDR1 is SGHRS and CDR2 is YFSETQ. The CDR3 reads CASSLAASGVYEQYF. The CDR3 coding sequence is TGCGCCAGCAGCTTGGCAGCTAGCGGCGTTTACGAGCAGTACTTC.

The chain is built from TRBV2 and TRBJ2-7; 10 nucleotides agree with TRBD2. Germline V gene sequence: CDR1 SNHLY, CDR2 FYNNEI. V was pared by 6 bases and J by 2 bases, with 10 bases of the junction left unmatched. This CDR3 is 16 amino acids long. CDR3 DNA: TGTGCCAGCAGCAAAGGACTAGCGGTTTCTACCTACGAGCAGTACTTC. Translated: CASSKGLAVSTYEQYF.

The V gene is TRBV27, the J gene TRBJ1-2; possible D gene TRBD1, 6 bases. There are 13 residues in the CDR3. Germline V CDR1 and CDR2: MNHEY, SMNVEV (reference sequence). V was clipped by 3 bases and J by 6 bases, with 11 bases between them. The CDR3 DNA follows: TGTGCCAGCAGTTTCGGGCAGGGGAATGGCTACACCTTC. It encodes CASSFGQGNGYTF.

The V gene is TRBV30, the J gene TRBJ2-3; 10 nucleotides line up with TRBD2. CDR3 length equals 16 residues. Trimming took 4 bases from V and 4 from J; bases not matched to a gene: 11. Germline V gene lookup returns CDR1 GTSNPN and CDR2 SVGIG (reference sequence). CDR3 region: CAWTSGRQGFADTQYF. The CDR3 DNA follows: TGTGCCTGGACTAGCGGGAGACAGGGGTTCGCAGATACGCAGTATTTT.

J is TRBJ2-7 and V is TRBV15, with TRBD2 matching over 7 bases. The germline V gene encodes CDR1 LNHNV and CDR2 YYDKDF (reference sequence). V gave up 7 bases and J gave up 6 bases; unmatched junction bases: 3. This CDR3 comprises 11 residues. For the CDR3, the DNA is TGTGCCACCACTCCGGGGGGCGAGCAGTACTTC. This translates into CATTPGGEQYF.

The chain is built from TRBV5-1 and TRBJ2-3, with a weak D call TRBD2 (7 bases). Germline V gene lookup returns CDR1 SGHRS and CDR2 YFSETQ. The V end lost 0 bases, the J end lost 3 bases, and 17 bases lay between the germline ends. The CDR3 has 17 amino acids. The CDR3 loop is CASSLVVAGAGTDTQYF. The CDR3 nucleotides read TGCGCCAGCAGCTTGGTAGTGGCGGGGGCCGGGACAGATACGCAGTATTTT.

J is TRBJ2-7 and V is TRBV18; no clear D. V was cut by 3 bases and J by 3 bases, with 15 bases left in between. Per germline, CDR1 KGHSH and CDR2 LQKENI. The CDR3 consists of 15 residues. The CDR3 DNA reads as TGTGCCAGCTCACCGGCTCTGTTACCAAACTACGAGCAGTACTTC. This codes for CASSPALLPNYEQYF. Drawing the rest from reference TRBV18 and TRBJ2-7, the complete variable domain is NAGVMQNPRHLVRRRGQEARLRCSPMKGHSHVYWYRQLPEEGLKFMVYLQKENIIDESGMPKERFSAEFPKEGPSILRIQQVVRGDSAAYFCASSPALLPNYEQYFGPGTRLTVT.

The rearrangement uses TRBV5-8 and TRBJ2-3, with D possibly being TRBD1 or TRBD2 (5 bases each). The germline CDR1 and CDR2 sequences are SGHTS and YDEGEE. Trimming took 4 bases from V and 1 from J, leaving 19 bases between them. CDR3 size: 17 residues. The DNA for the CDR3 is TGTGCCAGCAGCCGAGGGGTCCTAGCTTTAGGCACAGATACGCAGTATTTT. Protein sequence: CASSRGVLALGTDTQYF. Full variable domain (remainder filled in from reference TRBV5-8 and TRBJ2-3): EAGVTQSPTHLIKTRGQQATLRCSPISGHTSVYWYQQALGLGLQFLLWYDEGEERNRGNFPPRFSGRQFPNYSSELNVNALELEDSALYLCASSRGVLALGTDTQYFGPGTRLTVL.

This sequence joins TRBV29-1 and TRBJ1-1; tentative D call: TRBD1 (5 bases). CDR1 is SQVTM and CDR2 is ANQGSEA in the germline V gene. The CDR3 consists of 13 residues. V was trimmed by 8 bases and J by 6 bases, leaving 19 bases between them. The CDR3: CSSSGGDDAEAFF. The DNA for the CDR3 is TGCAGCTCCTCGGGGGGGGATGATGCTGAAGCTTTCTTT. The entire variable domain, with the rest obtained from reference TRBV29-1 and TRBJ1-1, is as follows: SAVISQKPSRDICQRGTSLTIQCQVDSQVTMMFWYRQQPGQSLTLIATANQGSEATYESGFVIDKFPISRPNLTFSTLTVSNMSPEDSSIYLCSSSGGDDAEAFFGQGTRLTVV.

The rearrangement links TRBV5-8 to TRBJ2-1; D tentatively fits TRBD1 or TRBD2 (5 bases each). Germline loops: CDR1 SGHTS, CDR2 YDEGEE. The CDR3 loop spans 16 amino acids. V shed 4 bases and J shed 0 bases, with 14 bases lying between them. CDR3 region: CASSGRDPSSYNEQFF. The CDR3 DNA reads TGTGCCAGCAGCGGCAGGGACCCGAGCTCCTACAATGAGCAGTTCTTC. The complete variable domain, with remaining parts taken from reference TRBV5-8 and TRBJ2-1, reads EAGVTQSPTHLIKTRGQQATLRCSPISGHTSVYWYQQALGLGLQFLLWYDEGEERNRGNFPPRFSGRQFPNYSSELNVNALELEDSALYLCASSGRDPSSYNEQFFGPGTRLTVL.

The chain uses TRBV5-6 and TRBJ1-4; D uncertain. The CDR3 runs to 13 residues. Per germline, CDR1 SGHDT and CDR2 YYEEEE. Between the trimmed V and J ends, which lost 1 base and 8 bases, there was a span of 9 bases. The CDR3 is CASSLKGGEKLFF. The CDR3 DNA reads as TGTGCCAGCAGCTTGAAGGGCGGGGAAAAACTGTTTTTT.

In nucleotides, the CDR3 is TGTGCCAGCAGTGAACTAGGGGTTAACACTGAAGCTTTCTTT. As protein: CASSELGVNTEAFF. The V call is TRBV2, the J call TRBJ1-1; possible D gene TRBD1, 5 bases. The ends were cut back, 2 bases at V and 2 bases at J, with 9 bases in the middle. In germline, CDR1 is SNHLY, CDR2 FYNNEI. The CDR3 sequence is 14 residues long.

V is TRBV27 and J is TRBJ1-5, with D unclear. The CDR3 consists of 13 residues. V gave up 6 bases and J gave up 3 bases, with 9 bases separating them. The V gene's germline CDR1 is MNHEY and CDR2 SMNVEV (reference sequence). The CDR3 nucleotides are TGTGCCAGCAGGAGGGTCGACAATCAGCCCCAGCATTTT. This translates into CASRRVDNQPQHF.

The chain employs TRBV5-1 and TRBJ2-5; TRBD1 matches 9 bases. CDR1 is SGHRS, CDR2 YFSETQ, per germline. This CDR3 contains 14 residues. With V trimmed by 2 bases and J by 5 bases, 4 bases remained unmatched. DNA for the CDR3: TGCGCCAGCAGCTTTACAGGGGGCTTGGAGACCCAGTACTTC. It codes for CASSFTGGLETQYF.

The rearrangement joins TRBV4-1 to TRBJ2-3; 11 bases are shared with TRBD2. Trimming at V came to 1 base and at J to 3 bases, leaving 9 bases not matched to a gene. There are 18 residues in the CDR3. Germline V gene lookup returns CDR1 MGHRA and CDR2 YSYEKL. The CDR3 protein is CASSQGPASGRLTDTQYF. The CDR3 nucleotides are TGCGCCAGCAGCCAAGGACCGGCTAGCGGGAGGCTAACAGATACGCAGTATTTT.

The CDR3 protein is CASSTGSSRETQYF. For the CDR3, the DNA is TGTGCCAGCTCCACAGGGAGTAGTAGAGAGACCCAGTACTTC. The chain uses TRBV18 and TRBJ2-5; tentative D call: TRBD1 (6 bases). V gave up 6 bases and J gave up 4 bases, with 15 bases separating them. This CDR3 has 14 residues. Germline V gene lookup returns CDR1 KGHSH and CDR2 LQKENI.

The gene calls are TRBV5-1 and TRBJ2-1, with D possibly being TRBD1 (6 bases). This CDR3 has 15 amino acids. Trimming cost V 4 bases and J 4 bases, with 15 bases left between them. The germline V gene has CDR1 SGHRS and CDR2 YFSETQ. CDR3 nucleotides: TGCGCCAGCAGCCTGGGGGCAGGGGTTTACAATGAGCAGTTCTTC. As protein: CASSLGAGVYNEQFF.

The V and J genes are TRBV29-1 and TRBJ2-5, with D possibly TRBD2 on 6 matching bases. The germline V gene has CDR1 SQVTM and CDR2 ANQGSEA. The CDR3 runs to 13 residues. Trimming stripped 1 base from V and 4 bases from J, with 10 bases between. The CDR3: CSVEVGGTETQYF. For the CDR3, the DNA is TGCAGCGTTGAAGTTGGAGGGACAGAGACCCAGTACTTC.